The source of this T cell receptor (beta chain) is a study of T cell changes during pregnancy in multiple sclerosis. This table comes from immunoSEQ multiplex PCR, and its TCRdb copy is limited to in-frame clones, with some not included. The table shows 69,000 or so clones, with 92% occurring only once. Germline CDR1 is SGHDT and CDR2 is YYEEEE. The CDR3 sequence is 15 residues long. The V gene end was trimmed by 3 bases and the J gene end by 5 bases; junction bases not matched to a gene: 6. This receptor was taken from a female donor in good health, enrolled as a control in a pregnancy study. The rearrangement links TRBV5-6 to TRBJ2-1; 9 nucleotides match TRBD1. The starting material was peripheral blood, obtained in the third trimester of pregnancy. The CDR3 DNA reads as TGTGCCAGCAGCTCCGGGACAGGGCTTAACAATGAGCAGTTCTTC. Translated, it gives CASSSGTGLNNEQFF.